This TCR beta chain came from a study of cytomegalovirus exposure and HLA in healthy donors. In its sample, this clone was seen a few times. The CDR3 sequence is 16 residues long. CDR1 and CDR2 from the germline V gene are SGDLS and YYNGEE. V shed 2 bases, J shed 0 bases, and the junction held 4 bases outside the gene matches. Profiling relied on immunoSEQ multiplex PCR, and the TCRdb table lists in-frame clones only, not all of them. The sample has 65,000 to 80,000 clones, approximately 95% seen once. Sequencing was done on a sample of PBMCs. The TCR comes from a woman between 18 and 30 years old in good health and CMV-seronegative. The V gene is TRBV9, the J gene TRBJ2-5; 10 bases fit TRBD2. The CDR3 loop is CASSVGTSADQETQYF. In nucleotides, the CDR3 is TGTGCCAGCAGCGTCGGGACTAGCGCCGACCAAGAGACCCAGTACTTC.